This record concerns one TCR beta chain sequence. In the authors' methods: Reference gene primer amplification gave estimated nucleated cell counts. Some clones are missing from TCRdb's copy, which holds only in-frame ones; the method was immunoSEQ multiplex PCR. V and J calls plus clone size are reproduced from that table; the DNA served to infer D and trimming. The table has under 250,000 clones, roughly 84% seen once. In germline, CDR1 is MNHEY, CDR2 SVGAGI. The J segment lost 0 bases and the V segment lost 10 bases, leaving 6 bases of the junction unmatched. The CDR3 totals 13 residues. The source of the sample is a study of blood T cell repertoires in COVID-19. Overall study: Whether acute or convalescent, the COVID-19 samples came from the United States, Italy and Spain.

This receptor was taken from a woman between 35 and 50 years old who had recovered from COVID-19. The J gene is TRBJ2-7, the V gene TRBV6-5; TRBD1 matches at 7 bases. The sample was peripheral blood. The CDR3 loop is CATKTGISYEQYF. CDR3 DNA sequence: TGTGCCACTAAGACAGGGATCTCCTACGAGCAGTACTTC.